The sequence of this TCR beta chain was determined in a study of CD8 T cells in Susac syndrome. About this clonotype: Antigen: not known.

Germline lookup yields CDR1 KGHDR and CDR2 SFDVKD. V lost 2 bases, J lost 3 bases, and 16 bases lay in between. The CDR3 loop spans 16 amino acids. Reverse transcription of about 0.45 to 1 ug RNA was performed with random hexamers. An immunoSEQ multiplex PCR amplified TCR beta CDR3 over 54 Vbeta and 13 Jbeta. TCRdb reprocessed the immunoSEQ multiplex PCR reads via MiXCR and lists one record per CDR3 protein. This sample yields approximately 300,000 distinct CDR3 sequences, of which 65% to 90% are seen a single time; 0.21% belongs to the top ten. Patients with stable or active relapsing-remitting disease, all of them treatment-naive, made up the multiple sclerosis controls. FACS was used to enrich TEMRA cells, whereas the CD8+ and CD4+ T cells were obtained by negative isolation. General observations from the study: By the study's own acknowledgment, its TCR sequencing and HLA analysis included relatively few individuals.

Sequenced: CD8+ T cells from PBMCs. This chain links TRBV24-1 with TRBJ2-7, with D perhaps TRBD1 (6 bases). The TCR was taken from a human donor with multiple sclerosis. The CDR3 spells CATSDSKSGQGYEQYF. DNA for the CDR3: TGTGCCACCAGTGATTCGAAGTCGGGACAAGGCTACGAGCAGTACTTC.